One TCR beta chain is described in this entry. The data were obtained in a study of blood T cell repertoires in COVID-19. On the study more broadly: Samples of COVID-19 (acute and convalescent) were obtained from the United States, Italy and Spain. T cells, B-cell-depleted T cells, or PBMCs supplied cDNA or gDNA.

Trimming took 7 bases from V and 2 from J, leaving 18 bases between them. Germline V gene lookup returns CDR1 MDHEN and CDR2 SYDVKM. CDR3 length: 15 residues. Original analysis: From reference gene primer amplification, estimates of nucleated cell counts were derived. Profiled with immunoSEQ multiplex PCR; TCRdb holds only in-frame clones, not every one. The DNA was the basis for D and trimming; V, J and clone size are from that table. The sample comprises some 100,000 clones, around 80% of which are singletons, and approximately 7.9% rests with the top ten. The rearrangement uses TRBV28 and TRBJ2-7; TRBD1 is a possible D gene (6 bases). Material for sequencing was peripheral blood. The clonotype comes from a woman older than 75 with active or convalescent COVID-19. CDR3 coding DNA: TGTGCCAGCATCGGCGCAGGGGTAGGAACCTACGAGCAGTACTTC. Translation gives CASIGAGVGTYEQYF.